This T cell receptor (beta chain) was recovered during a study of blood T cell repertoires in COVID-19. The method was immunoSEQ multiplex PCR; TCRdb's version includes in-frame clones alone and lacks a portion of them. The sample has 200,000 to 250,000 clones; roughly nine tenths are singletons. The CDR3 contains 12 residues. The germline CDR1 and CDR2 sequences are LNHDA and SQIVND (reference sequence). Losses at the gene ends were 2 bases for V and 13 bases for J; bases not matched to a gene: 4. Sequencing was carried out using peripheral blood. This rearrangement joins TRBV19 to TRBJ2-1, with 8 bases that match TRBD2. The source is a man between 60 and 75 years old who had recovered from COVID-19. CDR3 in DNA: TGTGCCAGTAGTATACTGGCGGGGGGACAGTTCTTC. Translated, it gives CASSILAGGQFF.